This entry lists 14 T cell receptor beta chains sequenced from one sample in a study of technical replicates of blood from a handful of donors. Only in-frame clones appear in the TCRdb table, and some are missing; sequencing was by immunoSEQ multiplex PCR. The sample carries 65,000 to 85,000 clones, 95% to 98% recorded once. The sequenced sample consisted of T cells isolated from PBMCs. The source is a human donor in good health.

The rearrangement joins TRBV28 to TRBJ1-5; D uncertain. Germline-derived CDR1 and CDR2 are MDHEN and SYDVKM. The CDR3 consists of 14 residues. V was shortened by 2 bases and J by 4 bases, with 9 bases between the two germline ends. As DNA, the CDR3 is TGTGCCAGCAGTTTAATAACGGGGAATCAGCCCCAGCATTTT. Translating gives CASSLITGNQPQHF.

This chain links TRBV7-9 with TRBJ2-7; the D gene is possibly TRBD1 (5 bases). The CDR3 length is 14 residues. Trimming took off 5 bases at V and 2 bases at J, with 13 bases between the two ends. Germline lookup yields CDR1 SEHNR and CDR2 FQNEAQ (reference sequence). This CDR3 is CASSPGSQAYEQYF. The DNA for the CDR3 is TGTGCCAGCAGCCCAGGGTCACAAGCCTACGAGCAGTACTTC.

The chain combines TRBV29-1 with TRBJ1-1; perhaps TRBD1 as D (6 bases). V was cut by 4 bases and J by 4 bases, with 16 bases left in between. The length of the CDR3 is 14 residues. From germline, CDR1 is SQVTM and CDR2 ANQGSEA. CDR3 bases: TGCAGCGTTGCGGCCGGGGGGCTTGGCACTGAAGCTTTCTTT. It is translated as CSVAAGGLGTEAFF.

The J gene is TRBJ2-2, the V gene TRBV9; 8 bases line up with TRBD2. V shed 2 bases, J shed 4 bases, and the junction held 7 bases outside the gene matches. This CDR3 spans 16 amino acids. Per the germline V gene, CDR1 is SGDLS and CDR2 is YYNGEE. The CDR3 nucleotides read TGTGCCAGCAGCGTTTACCAGCGGGAGACCACCGGGGAGCTGTTTTTT. Its protein product is CASSVYQRETTGELFF.

The CDR3 sequence is CASSSWVRGHSNQPQHF. The CDR3 DNA reads TGTGCCAGCAGTTCTTGGGTAAGGGGCCATAGCAATCAGCCCCAGCATTTT. The J gene is TRBJ1-5, the V gene TRBV27; D is possibly TRBD1 (5 bases). Germline assignment: CDR1 MNHEY and CDR2 SMNVEV (reference sequence). CDR3 size: 17 residues. Trimming stripped 4 bases from V and 0 bases from J, with 16 bases between.

The gene calls are TRBV19 and TRBJ2-7; D is ambiguous. The V gene lost 5 bases and the J gene lost 2 bases, with 7 bases spanning the gap. The CDR3 contains 12 residues. The germline V gene encodes CDR1 LNHDA and CDR2 SQIVND (reference sequence). CDR3 DNA: TGTGCCAGTAGTCCCGGTACCTACGAGCAGTACTTC. Amino acid sequence: CASSPGTYEQYF.

The chain joins TRBV6-4 to TRBJ2-3, with 7 bases that match TRBD1. This CDR3 has 13 residues. Trimming took 5 bases from V and 1 from J; bases not matched to a gene: 0. CDR1 and CDR2 (germline): MRHNA, SNTAGT. The CDR3 protein is CASSRGRTDTQYF. The CDR3 DNA reads TGTGCCAGCAGTAGGGGGCGCACAGATACGCAGTATTTT.

The rearrangement links TRBV19 to TRBJ1-1; 9 bases are shared with TRBD1. The CDR3 sequence is 14 residues long. In germline, CDR1 is LNHDA, CDR2 SQIVND (reference sequence). V lost 5 bases, J lost 6 bases, and 7 bases stayed unmatched. CDR3 nucleotide sequence: TGTGCCAGTAGTGAGGGACAGGGAAGGTCTGAAGCTTTCTTT. Protein sequence: CASSEGQGRSEAFF.

The gene calls are TRBV27 and TRBJ1-1; TRBD1 might be the D (6 bases). The CDR3 has 13 residues. The V end was cut by 8 bases, the J end by 2 bases, with 12 bases between. The germline CDR1 and CDR2 sequences are MNHEY and SMNVEV (reference sequence). CDR3 residues: CASHNRENTEAFF. The CDR3 nucleotides are TGTGCCAGCCATAACAGGGAAAACACTGAAGCTTTCTTT.

The CDR3 nucleotides are TGTGCCAGCGCCAGACAGGGGGGCCTACTTGAAGCTTTCTTT. Translation gives CASARQGGLLEAFF. The rearrangement links TRBV18 to TRBJ1-1; 9 bases agree with TRBD1. CDR1 is KGHSH, CDR2 LQKENI, per germline. The CDR3 spans 14 residues. Trimming removed 8 bases from V and 7 bases from J; junction bases left unmatched: 11.

The chain couples TRBV30 to TRBJ1-2; D uncertain. The CDR3 covers 13 residues. V lost 0 bases to trimming and J lost 4 bases, with 9 bases between them. The germline gives CDR1 GTSNPN, CDR2 SVGIG (reference sequence). As DNA, the CDR3 is TGTGCCTGGAGTGTATCCCCCGGCTATGGCTACACCTTC. It encodes CAWSVSPGYGYTF.

V and J are TRBV4-1 and TRBJ2-1; 10 bases fit TRBD2. The CDR3 is 16 amino acids. Germline V gene lookup returns CDR1 MGHRA and CDR2 YSYEKL. The J segment lost 5 bases and the V segment lost 2 bases, leaving 6 bases of the junction unmatched. CDR3 region: CASSQPLAGRDNEQFF. The CDR3 DNA is TGCGCCAGCAGCCAACCACTAGCGGGAAGGGACAATGAGCAGTTCTTC.

The V and J genes are TRBV30 and TRBJ1-4; D gene unclear. CDR1 is GTSNPN and CDR2 is SVGIG in the germline V gene (reference sequence). V was clipped by 3 bases and J by 4 bases, with 21 bases between them. The CDR3 totals 17 residues. For the CDR3, the DNA is TGTGCCTGGAGCGATAAGACATGGGTGACGGTTAATGAAAAACTGTTTTTT. This translates into CAWSDKTWVTVNEKLFF.

The gene calls are TRBV9 and TRBJ1-3; D might be TRBD1 (5 bases). Trimming removed 3 bases from V and 4 bases from J, with 14 bases in between. This CDR3 is 15 amino acids long. Germline loops: CDR1 SGDLS, CDR2 YYNGEE. The DNA for the CDR3 is TGTGCCAGCAGCGCCCTCGGGGGGAACGGAAACACCATATATTTT. It translates to CASSALGGNGNTIYF.